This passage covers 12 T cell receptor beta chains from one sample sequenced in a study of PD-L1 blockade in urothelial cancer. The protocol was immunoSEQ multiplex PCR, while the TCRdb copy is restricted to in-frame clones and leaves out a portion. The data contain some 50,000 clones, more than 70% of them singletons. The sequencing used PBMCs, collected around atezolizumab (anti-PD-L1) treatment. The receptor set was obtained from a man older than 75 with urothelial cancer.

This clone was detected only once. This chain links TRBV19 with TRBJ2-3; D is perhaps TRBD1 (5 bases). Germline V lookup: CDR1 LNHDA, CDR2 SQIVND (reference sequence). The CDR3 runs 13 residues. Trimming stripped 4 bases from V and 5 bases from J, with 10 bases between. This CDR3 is CASSKGAEDTQYF. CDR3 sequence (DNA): TGTGCCAGTAGTAAAGGGGCAGAAGATACGCAGTATTTT.

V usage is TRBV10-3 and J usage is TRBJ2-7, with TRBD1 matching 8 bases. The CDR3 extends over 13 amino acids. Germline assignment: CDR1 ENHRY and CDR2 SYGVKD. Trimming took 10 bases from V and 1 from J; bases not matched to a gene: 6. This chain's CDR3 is CATGQETSYEQYF. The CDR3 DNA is TGTGCCACGGGACAGGAGACTTCCTACGAGCAGTACTTC.

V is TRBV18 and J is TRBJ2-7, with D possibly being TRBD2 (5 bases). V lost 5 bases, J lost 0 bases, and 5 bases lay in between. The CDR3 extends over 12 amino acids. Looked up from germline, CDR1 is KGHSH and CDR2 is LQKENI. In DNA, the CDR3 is TGTGCCAGCTCAGGGAGCTCCTACGAGCAGTACTTC. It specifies CASSGSSYEQYF.

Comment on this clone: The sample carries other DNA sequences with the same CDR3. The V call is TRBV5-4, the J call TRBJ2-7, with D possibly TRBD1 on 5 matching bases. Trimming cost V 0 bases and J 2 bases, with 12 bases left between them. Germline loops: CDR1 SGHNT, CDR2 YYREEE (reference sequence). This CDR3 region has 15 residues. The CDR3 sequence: CASSLGGTGAYEQYF. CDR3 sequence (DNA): TGTGCCAGCAGCTTGGGCGGTACAGGCGCCTACGAGCAGTACTTC. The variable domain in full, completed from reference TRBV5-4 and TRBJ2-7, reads ETGVTQSPTHLIKTRGQQVTLRCSSQSGHNTVSWYQQALGQGPQFIFQYYREEENGRGNFPPRFSGLQFPNYSSELNVNALELDDSALYLCASSLGGTGAYEQYFGPGTRLTVT.

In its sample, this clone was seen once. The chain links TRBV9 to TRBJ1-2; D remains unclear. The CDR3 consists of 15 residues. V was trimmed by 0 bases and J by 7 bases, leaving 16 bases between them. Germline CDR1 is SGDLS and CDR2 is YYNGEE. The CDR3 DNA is TGTGCCAGCAGCGTAGACAATGCCGGGTTGGTTGGCTACACCTTC. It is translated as CASSVDNAGLVGYTF.

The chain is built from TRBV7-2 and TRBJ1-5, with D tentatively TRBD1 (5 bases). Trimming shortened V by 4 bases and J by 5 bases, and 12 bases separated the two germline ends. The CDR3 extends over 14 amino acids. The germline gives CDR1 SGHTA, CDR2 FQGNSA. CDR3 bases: TGTGCCAGCAGCTCAGACAGTCGATATCAGCCCCAGCATTTT. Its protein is CASSSDSRYQPQHF.

Written as DNA, the CDR3 is TGCGCCAGCAGCCAATGGGCGGGCTCCTACAATGAGCAGTTCTTC. Amino acid sequence: CASSQWAGSYNEQFF. The genes are TRBV4-1 and TRBJ2-1; tentatively, D is TRBD2 (5 bases). Trimming pared 2 bases from V and 0 bases from J, leaving 8 bases between. The CDR3 runs to 15 residues. Germline loops: CDR1 MGHRA, CDR2 YSYEKL.

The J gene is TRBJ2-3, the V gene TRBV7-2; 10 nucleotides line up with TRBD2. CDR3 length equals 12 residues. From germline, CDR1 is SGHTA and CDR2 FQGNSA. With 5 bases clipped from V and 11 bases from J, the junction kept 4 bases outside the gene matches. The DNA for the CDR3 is TGTGCCAGCAGCCGGGGACTAGCGAGGCAGTATTTT. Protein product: CASSRGLARQYF. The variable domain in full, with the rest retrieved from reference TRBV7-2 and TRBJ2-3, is GAGVSQSPSNKVTEKGKDVELRCDPISGHTALYWYRQSLGQGLEFLIYFQGNSAPDKSGLPSDRFSAERTGGSVSTLTIQRTQQEDSAVYLCASSRGLARQYFGPGTRLTVL.

CDR3 DNA sequence: TGTGCCAGTAGTACCCTACAGGGGTCGAATGAGCAGTTCTTC. Translating gives CASSTLQGSNEQFF. V gene TRBV19 combines with J gene TRBJ2-1; 7 bases align to TRBD1. CDR3 length: 14 amino acids. Germline trimming cut 4 bases from V and 7 bases from J; bases unmatched to any gene: 7. CDR1 is LNHDA and CDR2 is SQIVND in the germline V gene (reference sequence).

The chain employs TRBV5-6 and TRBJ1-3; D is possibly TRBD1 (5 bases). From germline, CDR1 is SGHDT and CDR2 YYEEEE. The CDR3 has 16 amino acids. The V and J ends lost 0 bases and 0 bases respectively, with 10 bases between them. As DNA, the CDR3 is TGTGCCAGCAGCTTGGATGGGGGGAACTCTGGAAACACCATATATTTT. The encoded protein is CASSLDGGNSGNTIYF.

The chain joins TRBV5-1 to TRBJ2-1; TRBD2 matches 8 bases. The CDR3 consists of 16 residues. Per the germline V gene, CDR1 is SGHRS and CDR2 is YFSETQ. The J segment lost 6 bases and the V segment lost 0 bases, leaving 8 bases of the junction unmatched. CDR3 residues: CASSLVGTRRGNEQFF. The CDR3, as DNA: TGCGCCAGCAGCTTGGTCGGGACTAGAAGGGGCAATGAGCAGTTCTTC.

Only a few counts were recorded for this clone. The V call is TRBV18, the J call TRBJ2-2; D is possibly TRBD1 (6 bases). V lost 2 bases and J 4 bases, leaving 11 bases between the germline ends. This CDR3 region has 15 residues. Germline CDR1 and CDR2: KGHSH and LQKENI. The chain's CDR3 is CASSPGGGRTGELFF. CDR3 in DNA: TGTGCCAGCTCACCAGGGGGCGGGCGCACCGGGGAGCTGTTTTTT.